This T cell receptor beta chain was sequenced in a study of blood T cell repertoires in COVID-19. Study as a whole: Spain, Italy and the United States supplied samples that represented acute and convalescent COVID-19. Sources were T cells, B-cell-depleted T cells, or PBMCs; the material itself was cDNA or gDNA.

The ends were cut back, 3 bases at V and 3 bases at J, with 16 bases in the middle. CDR1 MNHEY and CDR2 SMNVEV come from the germline V gene (reference sequence). The length of the CDR3 is 16 residues. As originally analysed: Amplification with reference gene primers provided the estimates of nucleated cell counts. Clones were sequenced by immunoSEQ multiplex PCR, and TCRdb holds only the in-frame ones, with some missing. V and J calls and clone size are given by that table; D and trimming were obtained from the DNA. Among about 68,000 clones listed, approximately 90% were seen once. The specimen was peripheral blood. This sequence joins TRBV27 and TRBJ2-3; a possible D gene is TRBD2 (7 bases). The receptor was derived from a woman aged 60-75 years with active COVID-19. The CDR3 sequence: CASSFGGGRRTDTQYF. The CDR3 DNA reads TGTGCCAGCAGTTTTGGCGGGGGCCGGAGGACAGATACGCAGTATTTT.